Only one count was recorded for the clone carrying this T cell receptor (beta chain). TCRdb processed the RT-PCR reads anew with MiXCR; each CDR3 protein has one entry. The top ten clones hold 50% of a sample with around 150,000 distinct CDR3 sequences, roughly 35% of them seen once. This sample is drawn from a study of patients and donors after allogeneic stem cell transplantation. The CDR3 runs 16 residues. Germline V gives CDR1 MNHEY, CDR2 SVGAGI. Trimming took 0 bases from V and 5 from J, leaving 15 bases between them. Sequenced: blood, either unsorted or a sorted T cell fraction (not recorded which). The chain recombines TRBV6-5 with TRBJ2-3, with D perhaps TRBD2 (6 bases). This clonotype was sampled from a human donor who was either an allogeneic HSCT recipient or a stem cell or donor lymphocyte infusion donor (not recorded which). It is not recorded whose cells these are; they may come from a transplant donor. This CDR3 reads CASSYSGGAAGDTQYF. CDR3 in DNA: TGTGCCAGCAGTTACTCTGGCGGGGCCGCGGGAGATACGCAGTATTTT.